The following is a T cell receptor beta chain sequence with its context. The sample's time point: blood 4 weeks post-SBRT, at nephrectomy. Treatment: 15 Gy SBRT to primary tumor, nephrectomy 4 weeks later. The data stem from a study of radiation and T cells in renal cell carcinoma. Assay used: immunoSEQ multiplex PCR; TCRdb lists only in-frame clones, some missing. The data contain over 90,000 clones, roughly 84% of them seen just once; the ten biggest clones take up around 7.9%. This CDR3 region has 15 residues. V shed 6 bases and J 4 bases; nucleotides not matched to a gene: 9. The germline V gene has CDR1 MDHEN and CDR2 SYDVKM.

The TCR sequence derives from a man between 60 and 70 years old with renal cell carcinoma. Here the sequenced sample was blood, taken from a patient whose treatment included radiotherapy and nephrectomy. The chain carries TRBV28 and TRBJ1-2, with 9 bases aligning to TRBD1. The CDR3 DNA is TGTGCCAGCAGGGGGGAAGGACAGGGGTTCTATGGCTACACCTTC. Its protein is CASRGEGQGFYGYTF.